This paragraph covers one T cell receptor beta chain sequence. This sample is part of a study of long-term antiretroviral therapy in people with HIV. Overall study: The 2015 immediate-ART recommendation was preceded by the earliest samples by about a decade.

Sequencing used immunoSEQ v3.0 at survey level. TCRdb keeps only in-frame clones here, not all; method: immunoSEQ multiplex PCR. The data contain about 28,000 clones, just under 90% of them singletons. Germline lookup yields CDR1 LGHNA and CDR2 YSLEER. V lost 0 bases to trimming and J lost 5 bases, with 16 bases between them. This CDR3 region has 16 residues. The starting material was unsorted PBMCs, obtained 3.2 years before starting antiretroviral therapy. The chain recombines TRBV4-3 with TRBJ1-2, with no clear D. The receptor comes from a man aged 45-65 years with HIV. The CDR3 region is CASSQDQSSRGYGYTF. The CDR3 nucleotides read TGCGCCAGCAGCCAAGATCAATCTTCAAGAGGGTATGGCTACACCTTC.